The clone carrying this T cell receptor beta chain was counted a few times. After removal of 7 bases from V and 1 base from J, the junction contained 5 bases not matched to a gene. Per germline, CDR1 GTSNPN and CDR2 SVGIG (reference sequence). The length of the CDR3 is 13 residues. The data originate from a study of CD8 T cells in Susac syndrome. RNA was extracted with the RNeasy kit, and a quantity of roughly 0.5 to 1 ug was reverse transcribed using random hexamers. TCRdb independently ran MiXCR on the immunoSEQ multiplex PCR reads; one entry per CDR3 protein. The sample shows hundreds of thousands of distinct CDR3 sequences, about 96% of them seen only once.

Sequencing input: CD4+ T cells from PBMCs. This TCR was recovered from a human donor with multiple sclerosis. The rearrangement uses TRBV30 and TRBJ1-1, with TRBD1 matching 8 bases. CDR3 region: CASRQGRNTEAFF. CDR3 sequence (DNA): TGTGCCTCCCGACAGGGGCGGAACACTGAAGCTTTCTTT.